This TCR beta chain is drawn from a study of blood T cells in healthy people across ages. This CDR3 has 15 amino acids. CDR1 and CDR2 (germline): SGHRS, YFSETQ. V gave up 4 bases and J gave up 9 bases; unmatched junction bases: 8. A sample-barcoded 5' primer and a J-beta primer mix were used in a second PCR of roughly 6 to 12 cycles. TCRdb re-analysed the 5' RACE reads in MiXCR, keeping a single row per CDR3 protein. The table includes 540,000 or so distinct CDR3 sequences, approximately 27% detected once. All donors came from Russia, were Caucasian and healthy, and spanned ages roughly 6 to 95. Total RNA extracted from each sample amounted to at least 6 micrograms.

The V call is TRBV5-1, the J call TRBJ2-1, with 12 bases that match TRBD1. The receptor was derived from a woman in her seventies in good health. The sequencing input was blood. The CDR3: CASSPQGTGGGEQFF. CDR3 nucleotide sequence: TGCGCCAGCAGCCCCCAGGGGACAGGGGGCGGTGAGCAGTTCTTC.